This TCR beta chain is drawn from a study of blood T cell repertoires in COVID-19. Overall study: Sites across the United States, Italy and Spain contributed samples from acute and convalescent COVID-19. In each case, the material was cDNA or gDNA derived from T cells, B-cell-depleted T cells, or PBMCs.

With 3 bases removed from V and 1 base from J, the gap between germline ends came to 9 bases. The CDR3 has 15 amino acids. CDR1 and CDR2 from the germline V gene are KGHSH and LQKENI. Per the study methods: Amplification of reference gene primers was used by the study to estimate nucleated cell counts. The method was immunoSEQ multiplex PCR; TCRdb's version includes in-frame clones alone and lacks a portion of them. V, J and clone size derive from that table, while D and trimming were established from the DNA sequence. The sample lists approximately 90,000 clones; 89% were seen once. This receptor was taken from a man aged 50 to 60 with acute or convalescent COVID-19. The genes are TRBV18 and TRBJ1-4; D is perhaps TRBD1 (6 bases). The sequencing sample was made of peripheral blood. The CDR3 is CASSPRQETNEKLFF. The CDR3 bases are TGTGCCAGCTCACCTCGACAGGAAACTAATGAAAAACTGTTTTTT.